Listed below are T cell receptor beta chains from one sample, sequenced in a study of cytomegalovirus exposure and HLA in healthy donors. TCRdb's copy holds only in-frame clones and misses some; the assay was immunoSEQ multiplex PCR. The table has approximately 170,000 clones, 75% to 90% seen once. The sequenced sample consisted of PBMCs. The receptors were sampled from a boy aged 2 to 10 in good health and CMV-seronegative. Both conserved end residues are part of each CDR3. Each record gives: V gene, D gene, clone size, J gene, CDR3 protein, CDR3 DNA. A D gene is named only where the DNA matches it firmly. A row's size may be missing; if present it is once, few, many or a size class.

v_gene: TRBV29-1; d_gene: -; abundance: once; j_gene: TRBJ2-7; CDR3aa: CSVVGRLSYEQYF; CDR3nt: TGCAGCGTTGTCGGCAGGCTCTCCTACGAGCAGTACTTC
v_gene: TRBV30; d_gene: -; abundance: -; j_gene: TRBJ1-5; CDR3aa: CAWSWGGSNQPQHF; CDR3nt: TGTGCCTGGAGTTGGGGGGGAAGCAATCAGCCCCAGCATTTT
v_gene: TRBV30; d_gene: -; abundance: -; j_gene: TRBJ2-7; CDR3aa: CAWSHRGYEQYF; CDR3nt: TGTGCCTGGAGTCATAGAGGCTACGAGCAGTACTTC
v_gene: TRBV5-8; d_gene: TRBD2; abundance: -; j_gene: TRBJ2-7; CDR3aa: CASSFELAGLSYEQYF; CDR3nt: TGTGCCAGCAGCTTTGAACTAGCGGGACTCTCCTACGAGCAGTACTTC
v_gene: TRBV27; d_gene: TRBD1; abundance: -; j_gene: TRBJ1-1; CDR3aa: CASSLSQGRRAFF; CDR3nt: TGTGCCAGCAGTTTATCACAGGGGCGTAGAGCTTTCTTT
v_gene: TRBV28; d_gene: -; abundance: -; j_gene: TRBJ2-3; CDR3aa: CASSSPPGDTQYF; CDR3nt: TGTGCCAGCAGTTCACCCCCCGGAGATACGCAGTATTTT
v_gene: TRBV21-1; d_gene: -; abundance: -; j_gene: TRBJ1-2; CDR3aa: CASSKDNRHCGYTF; CDR3nt: TGTGCCAGCAGCAAAGACAACAGGCATTGCGGCTACACCTTC
v_gene: TRBV4-1; d_gene: TRBD1; abundance: few; j_gene: TRBJ1-4; CDR3aa: CASSAANRGTNEKLFF; CDR3nt: TGCGCCAGCAGCGCAGCCAACAGGGGAACGAATGAAAAACTGTTTTTT
v_gene: TRBV15; d_gene: -; abundance: -; j_gene: TRBJ2-5; CDR3aa: CATSRVRGQETQYF; CDR3nt: TGTGCCACCAGCAGAGTGAGGGGGCAAGAGACCCAGTACTTC
v_gene: TRBV5-1; d_gene: TRBD1; abundance: few; j_gene: TRBJ2-2; CDR3aa: CASSLRDRGGELFF; CDR3nt: TGCGCCAGCAGTCTCCGGGACAGGGGAGGGGAGCTGTTTTTT
v_gene: TRBV7-2; d_gene: TRBD1; abundance: -; j_gene: TRBJ1-5; CDR3aa: CASSLENRGQPQHF; CDR3nt: TGTGCCAGCAGCTTAGAGAACAGGGGACAGCCCCAGCATTTT
v_gene: TRBV5-5; d_gene: TRBD1; abundance: -; j_gene: TRBJ2-5; CDR3aa: CASSLRSRGTGNPETQYF; CDR3nt: TGTGCCAGCAGCTTGCGGAGTCGGGGGACAGGGAACCCAGAGACCCAGTACTTC
v_gene: TRBV7-6; d_gene: -; abundance: -; j_gene: TRBJ2-1; CDR3aa: CASGRSSYNEQFF; CDR3nt: TGTGCCAGTGGGAGGAGCTCCTACAATGAGCAGTTCTTC
v_gene: TRBV5-6; d_gene: -; abundance: -; j_gene: TRBJ2-1; CDR3aa: CASSLRGLWGYNEQFF; CDR3nt: TGTGCCAGCAGCCTCCGGGGACTTTGGGGATACAATGAGCAGTTCTTC
v_gene: TRBV6-5; d_gene: -; abundance: -; j_gene: TRBJ2-6; CDR3aa: CASSYLSGANVLTF; CDR3nt: TGTGCCAGCAGTTACCTCTCTGGGGCCAACGTCCTGACTTTC
v_gene: TRBV19; d_gene: TRBD2; abundance: -; j_gene: TRBJ2-3; CDR3aa: CASSSTRSGNDTDTQYF; CDR3nt: TGTGCCAGTAGTTCTACCCGGAGCGGGAATGACACAGATACGCAGTATTTT
v_gene: TRBV7-9; d_gene: TRBD1; abundance: -; j_gene: TRBJ2-7; CDR3aa: CASSQIRDRGPNSLYEQYF; CDR3nt: TGTGCCAGCAGCCAGATCCGGGACAGGGGCCCGAATTCCCTATACGAGCAGTACTTC
v_gene: TRBV6-1; d_gene: -; abundance: -; j_gene: TRBJ1-2; CDR3aa: CASSGTGSANYGYTF; CDR3nt: TGTGCCAGCAGTGGAACAGGATCAGCTAACTATGGCTACACCTTC
v_gene: TRBV4-3; d_gene: -; abundance: -; j_gene: TRBJ1-4; CDR3aa: CASSQEGGQQHEKLFF; CDR3nt: TGCGCCAGCAGCCAAGAGGGAGGACAACAGCATGAAAAACTGTTTTTT
v_gene: TRBV4-1; d_gene: TRBD1; abundance: -; j_gene: TRBJ1-5; CDR3aa: CASSVTEDRVGQPQHF; CDR3nt: TGCGCCAGCAGCGTTACCGAGGACAGGGTGGGTCAGCCCCAGCATTTT
v_gene: TRBV2; d_gene: TRBD2; abundance: -; j_gene: TRBJ2-7; CDR3aa: CASRTGLAGYEQYF; CDR3nt: TGTGCCAGCAGGACGGGACTAGCGGGGTACGAGCAGTACTTC
v_gene: TRBV2; d_gene: -; abundance: -; j_gene: TRBJ2-4; CDR3aa: CASSATEPNKNIQYF; CDR3nt: TGTGCCAGCAGCGCGACAGAACCCAACAAAAACATTCAGTACTTC
v_gene: TRBV6-1; d_gene: -; abundance: -; j_gene: TRBJ2-5; CDR3aa: CATTPSRRGETQYF; CDR3nt: TGTGCCACCACCCCCTCCAGGAGGGGAGAGACCCAGTACTTC
v_gene: TRBV27; d_gene: -; abundance: -; j_gene: TRBJ2-7; CDR3aa: CASSRTENYEQYF; CDR3nt: TGTGCCAGCAGCCGGACAGAAAACTACGAGCAGTACTTC
v_gene: TRBV19; d_gene: TRBD1; abundance: -; j_gene: TRBJ1-5; CDR3aa: CASSITTGPDQPQHF; CDR3nt: TGTGCCAGTAGTATAACGACAGGGCCGGATCAGCCCCAGCATTTT
v_gene: TRBV27; d_gene: TRBD2; abundance: -; j_gene: TRBJ2-1; CDR3aa: CASGIAGVGSKEQFF; CDR3nt: TGTGCCAGCGGGATAGCGGGAGTCGGGTCAAAGGAGCAGTTCTTC
v_gene: TRBV6-6; d_gene: -; abundance: -; j_gene: TRBJ2-7; CDR3aa: CASSYGGLWEQYF; CDR3nt: TGTGCCAGCAGTTACGGCGGGTTGTGGGAGCAGTACTTC
v_gene: TRBV11-2; d_gene: -; abundance: -; j_gene: TRBJ2-7; CDR3aa: CASSLAGSNLYF; CDR3nt: TGTGCCAGCAGCTTAGCCGGGTCAAACCTGTACTTC
v_gene: TRBV6-9; d_gene: TRBD2; abundance: -; j_gene: TRBJ2-7; CDR3aa: CARGTRRFEQYF; CDR3nt: TGTGCCAGGGGGACTAGAAGATTCGAGCAGTACTTC
v_gene: TRBV11-2; d_gene: TRBD1; abundance: -; j_gene: TRBJ2-5; CDR3aa: CASSLQGTGTETQYF; CDR3nt: TGTGCCAGCAGCTTACAAGGGACAGGGACAGAGACCCAGTACTTC
v_gene: TRBV30; d_gene: -; abundance: -; j_gene: TRBJ2-2; CDR3aa: CAWSVLEGSTGELFF; CDR3nt: TGTGCCTGGAGTGTACTCGAAGGGAGCACCGGGGAGCTGTTTTTT
v_gene: TRBV5-4; d_gene: -; abundance: few; j_gene: TRBJ1-2; CDR3aa: CASSLPGQPNYGYTF; CDR3nt: TGTGCCAGCAGCTTACCCGGACAGCCAAACTATGGCTACACCTTC
v_gene: TRBV6-1; d_gene: -; abundance: -; j_gene: TRBJ2-3; CDR3aa: CASSQGDFTTDTQYF; CDR3nt: TGTGCCAGCAGCCAGGGGGACTTTACCACAGATACGCAGTATTTT
v_gene: TRBV6-1; d_gene: -; abundance: once; j_gene: TRBJ1-5; CDR3aa: CASSGGRYQPQHF; CDR3nt: TGTGCCAGCAGCGGGGGGAGATATCAGCCCCAGCATTTT
v_gene: TRBV2; d_gene: -; abundance: -; j_gene: TRBJ2-7; CDR3aa: CASSERGGVYEQYF; CDR3nt: TGTGCCAGCAGTGAAAGGGGGGGAGTCTACGAGCAGTACTTC
v_gene: TRBV7-2; d_gene: TRBD2; abundance: -; j_gene: TRBJ2-5; CDR3aa: CASRIAGGDKTQYF; CDR3nt: TGTGCCAGCAGAATAGCGGGAGGGGACAAGACCCAGTACTTC
v_gene: TRBV7-8; d_gene: TRBD1; abundance: -; j_gene: TRBJ1-2; CDR3aa: CASSSDGTDSYGYTF; CDR3nt: TGTGCCAGCAGCTCGGATGGGACAGATTCCTATGGCTACACCTTC
v_gene: TRBV23-1; d_gene: -; abundance: -; j_gene: TRBJ2-1; CDR3aa: CASTAPLSADEQFF; CDR3nt: TGCGCCAGCACGGCACCATTGTCCGCGGATGAGCAGTTCTTC
v_gene: TRBV6-1; d_gene: TRBD2; abundance: -; j_gene: TRBJ2-1; CDR3aa: CASSGTSGSYNEQFF; CDR3nt: TGTGCCAGCAGTGGGACTAGCGGTTCCTACAATGAGCAGTTCTTC
v_gene: TRBV2; d_gene: -; abundance: -; j_gene: TRBJ1-3; CDR3aa: CASRVGGGNTIYF; CDR3nt: TGTGCCAGCAGAGTAGGGGGTGGAAACACCATATATTTT
v_gene: TRBV5-1; d_gene: -; abundance: -; j_gene: TRBJ1-2; CDR3aa: CASSLFRAYGYTF; CDR3nt: TGCGCCAGCAGCTTGTTCAGGGCCTATGGCTACACCTTC
v_gene: TRBV27; d_gene: -; abundance: -; j_gene: TRBJ2-2; CDR3aa: CASSLKGGPNTGELFF; CDR3nt: TGTGCCAGCAGTTTGAAGGGGGGGCCGAACACCGGGGAGCTGTTTTTT
v_gene: TRBV29-1; d_gene: TRBD1; abundance: -; j_gene: TRBJ1-2; CDR3aa: CSVDDGDRDGYTF; CDR3nt: TGCAGCGTTGATGACGGGGACAGAGATGGCTACACCTTC